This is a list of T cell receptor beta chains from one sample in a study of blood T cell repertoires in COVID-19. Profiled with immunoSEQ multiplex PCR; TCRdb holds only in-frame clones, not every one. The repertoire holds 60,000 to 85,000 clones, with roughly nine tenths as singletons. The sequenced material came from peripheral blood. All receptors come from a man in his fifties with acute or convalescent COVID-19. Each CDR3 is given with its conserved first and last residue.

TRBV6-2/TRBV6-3	CASSFSRTSGSSTDTQYF
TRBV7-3	CASSSGLARKDTQYF
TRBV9	CASSVGTRFAEKLFF
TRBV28	CASRQANYGYTF
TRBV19	CASSTLGGRSAGQPQHF
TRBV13	CASSKEALAGYEQYF
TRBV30	CAWRPAGAFNEQFF
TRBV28	CASSFRGQRRNQPQHF
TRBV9	CASSARDRGVEQYF
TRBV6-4	CASSEGLNTGELFF
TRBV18	CASSPRGGPQPQHF
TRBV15	CATSRTYRGRTEAFF
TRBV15	CATKTRLGGTDTQYF
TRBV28	CASSPSGSGYEQFF
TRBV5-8	CASSFRDRILGKQGGYTF
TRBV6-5	CASSHVGDWNYGYTF
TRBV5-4	CASSSAPGLPYNEQFF
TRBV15	CATSRQSSRNTEAFF
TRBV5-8	CASREAGTSGYEQETQYF
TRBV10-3	CAISGTGGTEAFF
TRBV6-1	CASSDGLAGGPRTQYF
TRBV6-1	CASSASPLAGVLTDTQYF
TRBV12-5	CASGRQARDNEQFF
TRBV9	CASSVESVGNSPLHF
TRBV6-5	CASTPVLNAGELFF
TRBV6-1	CASSAGTGVSGANVLTF
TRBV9	CASSVAAAPQETQYF
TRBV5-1	CASSLGQGMGNEQYF
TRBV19	CASSIGTSGANEQFF
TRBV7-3	CASSPGTSNYGYTF
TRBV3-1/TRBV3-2	CASSKQAGGVETQYF
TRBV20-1	CSASQGLAAYEQYF
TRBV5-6	CASSGLIAHSYNEQFF
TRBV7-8	CASSPRAGTAYGYTF
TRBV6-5	CASKGGGPDTQYF
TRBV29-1	CSAGQAYGSYGYTF
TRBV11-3	CASSMGLPQETQYF
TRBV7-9	CASSFNTGELFF
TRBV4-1	CASSHGQGNNSPLHF
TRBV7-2	CASSLSPDSPLHF
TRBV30	CASPGGTNTGELFF
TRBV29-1	CSVGTGGLGNTGELFF
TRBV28	CASSEASAGNYGYTF
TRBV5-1	CASSWPGQGPNYGYTF
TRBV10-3	CAISGGGDYGYTF
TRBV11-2	CASSLDVNRGAFF